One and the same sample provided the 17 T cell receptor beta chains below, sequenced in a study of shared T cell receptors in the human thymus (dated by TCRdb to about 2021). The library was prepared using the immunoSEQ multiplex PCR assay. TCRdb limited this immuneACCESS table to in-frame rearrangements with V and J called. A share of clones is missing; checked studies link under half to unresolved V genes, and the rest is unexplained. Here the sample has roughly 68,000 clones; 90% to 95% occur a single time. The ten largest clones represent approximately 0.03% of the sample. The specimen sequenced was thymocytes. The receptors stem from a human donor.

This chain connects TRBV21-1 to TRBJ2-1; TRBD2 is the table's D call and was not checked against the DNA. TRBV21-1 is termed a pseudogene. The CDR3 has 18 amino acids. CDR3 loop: CASSKRLAGTLPYNEQFF. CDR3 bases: TGTGCCAGCAGCAAACGACTAGCGGGGACTCTTCCCTACAATGAGCAGTTCTTC.

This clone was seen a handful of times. Written as DNA, the CDR3 is TGTGCCAGCAGTGCGGGCACTGAAGCTTTCTTT. Its protein product is CASSAGTEAFF. J is TRBJ1-1 and V is TRBV6-1; D is unresolved. Trimming pared 4 bases from V and 4 bases from J, leaving 4 bases between. This CDR3 spans 11 amino acids. The germline V gene encodes CDR1 MNHNS and CDR2 SASEGT.

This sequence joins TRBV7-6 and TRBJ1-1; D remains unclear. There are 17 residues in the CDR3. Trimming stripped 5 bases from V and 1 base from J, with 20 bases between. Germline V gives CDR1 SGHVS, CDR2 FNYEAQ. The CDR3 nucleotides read TGTGCCAGCAGCAACAAGATCCTTGACACCCGGAACACTGAAGCTTTCTTT. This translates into CASSNKILDTRNTEAFF.

Here the CDR3 reads CATPWGGQPQHF. CDR3 DNA: TGCGCCACCCCCTGGGGGGGGCAGCCCCAGCATTTT. The chain is built from TRBV10-1 and TRBJ1-5; maybe TRBD1 (5 bases). Germline V gives CDR1 WNHNN, CDR2 SYGVQD (reference sequence). Trimming took 10 bases from V and 7 from J, leaving 14 bases between them. This CDR3 region has 12 residues.

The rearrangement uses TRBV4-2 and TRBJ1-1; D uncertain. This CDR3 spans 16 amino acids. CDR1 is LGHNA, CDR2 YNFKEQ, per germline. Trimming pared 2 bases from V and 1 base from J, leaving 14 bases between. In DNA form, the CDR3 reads TGTGCCAGCAGCCAAAAAAGCCGCCCGTCGAACACTGAAGCTTTCTTT. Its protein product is CASSQKSRPSNTEAFF.

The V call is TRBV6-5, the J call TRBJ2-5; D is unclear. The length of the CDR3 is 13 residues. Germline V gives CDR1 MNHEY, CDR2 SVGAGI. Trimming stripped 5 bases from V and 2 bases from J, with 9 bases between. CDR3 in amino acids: CASSRRTQETQYF. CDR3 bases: TGTGCCAGCAGTCGTAGGACGCAAGAGACCCAGTACTTC.

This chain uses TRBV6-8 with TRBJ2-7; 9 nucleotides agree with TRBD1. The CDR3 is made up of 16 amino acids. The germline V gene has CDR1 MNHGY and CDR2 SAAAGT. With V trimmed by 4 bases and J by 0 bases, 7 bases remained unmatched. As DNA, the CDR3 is TGTGCCAGCAGTTTACCGGGACAGGGTCACTCCTACGAGCAGTACTTC. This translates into CASSLPGQGHSYEQYF.

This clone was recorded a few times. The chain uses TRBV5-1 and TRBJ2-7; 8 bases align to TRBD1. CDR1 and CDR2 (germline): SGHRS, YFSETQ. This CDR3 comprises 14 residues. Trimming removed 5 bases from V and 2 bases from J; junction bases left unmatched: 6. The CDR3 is CASRLRGHPYEQYF. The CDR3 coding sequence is TGCGCCAGCAGACTCAGGGGGCACCCCTACGAGCAGTACTTC.

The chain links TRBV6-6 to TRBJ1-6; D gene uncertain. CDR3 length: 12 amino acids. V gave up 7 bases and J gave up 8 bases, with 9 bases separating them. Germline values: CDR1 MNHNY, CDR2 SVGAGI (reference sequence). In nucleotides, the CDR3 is TGTGCCAGCACCTCCGAGCATTCACCCCTCCACTTT. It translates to CASTSEHSPLHF.

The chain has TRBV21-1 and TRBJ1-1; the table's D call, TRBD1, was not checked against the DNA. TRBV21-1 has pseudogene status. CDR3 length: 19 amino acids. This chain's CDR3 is CASSSNIYRDRQSNTEAFF. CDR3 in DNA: TGTGCCAGCAGCTCGAACATATACCGGGACAGACAATCGAACACTGAAGCTTTCTTT.

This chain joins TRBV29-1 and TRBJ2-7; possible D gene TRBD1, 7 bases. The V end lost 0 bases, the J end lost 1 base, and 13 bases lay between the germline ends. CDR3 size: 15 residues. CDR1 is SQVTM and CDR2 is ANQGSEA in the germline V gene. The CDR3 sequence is CSVEDWAGGSYEQYF. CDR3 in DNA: TGCAGCGTTGAAGATTGGGCAGGGGGGTCCTACGAGCAGTACTTC.

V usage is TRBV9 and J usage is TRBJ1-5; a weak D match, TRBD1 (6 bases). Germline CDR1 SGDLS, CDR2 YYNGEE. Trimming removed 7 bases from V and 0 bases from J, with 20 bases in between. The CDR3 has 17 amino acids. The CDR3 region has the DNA TGTGCCAGCCCCCTGGAGACAGGCTACGATAGCAATCAGCCCCAGCATTTT. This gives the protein CASPLETGYDSNQPQHF.

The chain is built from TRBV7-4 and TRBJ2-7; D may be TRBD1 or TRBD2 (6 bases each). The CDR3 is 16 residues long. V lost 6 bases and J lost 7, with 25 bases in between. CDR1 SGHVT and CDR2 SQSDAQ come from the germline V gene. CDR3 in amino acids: CASRSSVILRGQEQYF. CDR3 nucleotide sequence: TGTGCCAGCAGGTCTAGCGTTATCCTCAGGGGCCAAGAGCAGTACTTC. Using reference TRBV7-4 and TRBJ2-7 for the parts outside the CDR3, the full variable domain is GAGVSQSPRYKVAKRGRDVALRCDSISGHVTLYWYRQTLGQGSEVLTYSQSDAQRDKSGRPSGRFSAERPERSVSTLKIQRTEQGDSAVYLCASRSSVILRGQEQYFGPGTRLTVT.

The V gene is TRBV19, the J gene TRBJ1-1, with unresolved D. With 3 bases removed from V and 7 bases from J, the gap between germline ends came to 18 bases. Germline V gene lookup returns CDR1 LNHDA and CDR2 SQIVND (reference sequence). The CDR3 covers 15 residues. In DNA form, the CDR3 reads TGTGCCAGTAGTATTCACCGGGAGGACCGGGTTGAAGCTTTCTTT. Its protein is CASSIHREDRVEAFF. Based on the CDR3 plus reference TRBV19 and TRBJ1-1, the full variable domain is DGGITQSPKYLFRKEGQNVTLSCEQNLNHDAMYWYRQDPGQGLRLIYYSQIVNDFQKGDIAEGYSVSREKKESFPLTVTSAQKNPTAFYLCASSIHREDRVEAFFGQGTRLTVV.

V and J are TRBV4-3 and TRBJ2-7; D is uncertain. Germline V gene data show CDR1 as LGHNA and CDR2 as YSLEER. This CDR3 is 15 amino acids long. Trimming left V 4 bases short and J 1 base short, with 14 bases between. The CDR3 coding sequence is TGCGCCAGCAGCCGAACCAAGGGAAGATCCTACGAGCAGTACTTC. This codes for CASSRTKGRSYEQYF.

The CDR3 reads CASSIYLAPHRSPRGDEKLFF. The CDR3 DNA follows: TGTGCCAGCAGCATTTACCTGGCCCCACACAGGTCCCCCAGGGGGGATGAAAAACTGTTTTTT. V is TRBV28 and J is TRBJ1-4; 7 bases map to TRBD1. V lost 6 bases to trimming and J lost 6 bases; unmatched junction nucleotides: 28. The CDR3 runs 21 residues. CDR1 MDHEN and CDR2 SYDVKM come from the germline V gene. Drawing the rest from reference TRBV28 and TRBJ1-4, the complete variable domain is DVKVTQSSRYLVKRTGEKVFLECVQDMDHENMFWYRQDPGLGLRLIYFSYDVKMKEKGDIPEGYSVSREKKERFSLILESASTNQTSMYLCASSIYLAPHRSPRGDEKLFFGSGTQLSVL.

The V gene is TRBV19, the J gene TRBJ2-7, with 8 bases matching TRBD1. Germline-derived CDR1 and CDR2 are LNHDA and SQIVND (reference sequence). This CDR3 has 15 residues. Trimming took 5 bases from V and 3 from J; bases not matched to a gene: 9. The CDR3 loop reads CASSHEPTGVYEQYF. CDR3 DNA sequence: TGTGCCAGTAGTCACGAACCGACAGGGGTCTACGAGCAGTACTTC.